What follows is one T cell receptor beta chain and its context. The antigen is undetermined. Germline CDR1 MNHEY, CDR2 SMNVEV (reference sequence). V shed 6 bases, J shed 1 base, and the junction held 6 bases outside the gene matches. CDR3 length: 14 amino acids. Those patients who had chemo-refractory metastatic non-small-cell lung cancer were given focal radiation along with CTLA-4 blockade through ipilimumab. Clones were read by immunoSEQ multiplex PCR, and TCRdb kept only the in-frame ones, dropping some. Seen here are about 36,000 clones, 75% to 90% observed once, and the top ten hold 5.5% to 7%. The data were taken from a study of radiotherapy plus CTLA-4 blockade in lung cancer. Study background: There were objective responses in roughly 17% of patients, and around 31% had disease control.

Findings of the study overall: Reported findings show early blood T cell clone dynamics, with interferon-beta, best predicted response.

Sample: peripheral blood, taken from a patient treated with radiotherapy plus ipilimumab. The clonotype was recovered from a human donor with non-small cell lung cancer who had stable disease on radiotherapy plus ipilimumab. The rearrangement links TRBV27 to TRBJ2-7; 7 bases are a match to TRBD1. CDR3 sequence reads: CASSLDRSSYEQYF. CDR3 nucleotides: TGTGCCAGCAGCCTGGACAGGTCTTCCTACGAGCAGTACTTC.